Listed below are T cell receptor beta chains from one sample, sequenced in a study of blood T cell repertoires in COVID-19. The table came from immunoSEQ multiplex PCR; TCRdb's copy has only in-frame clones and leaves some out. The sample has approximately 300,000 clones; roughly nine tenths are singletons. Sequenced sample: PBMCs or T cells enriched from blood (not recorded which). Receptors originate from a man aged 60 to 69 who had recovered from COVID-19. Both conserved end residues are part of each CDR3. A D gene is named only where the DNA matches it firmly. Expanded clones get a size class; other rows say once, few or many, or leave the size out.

CDR3: CSAQGALGYTF
DNA: TGCAGCGCACAGGGGGCGCTTGGCTACACCTTC
V: TRBV20-1
length: 11
J: TRBJ1-2
size: -
D: TRBD1

CDR3: CASSLVIAMNTGELFF
DNA: TGTGCCAGCAGCTTAGTCATCGCGATGAACACCGGGGAGCTGTTTTTT
V: TRBV7-8
length: 16
J: TRBJ2-2
size: -
D: -

CDR3: CATSDWTSHEQYF
DNA: TGTGCCACCAGTGATTGGACTAGCCACGAGCAGTACTTC
V: TRBV24-1
length: 13
J: TRBJ2-7
size: -
D: TRBD2

CDR3: CASSFDGQNEQYF
DNA: TGTGCCAGCAGTTTTGATGGACAGAACGAGCAGTACTTC
V: TRBV12-3/TRBV12-4
length: 13
J: TRBJ2-7
size: few
D: -

CDR3: CASSEGQGHLHFYEQYF
DNA: TGTGCCAGCAGTGAAGGACAGGGGCATTTACACTTCTACGAGCAGTACTTC
V: TRBV6-1
length: 17
J: TRBJ2-7
size: once
D: TRBD1

CDR3: CASSPYRSSYNSPLHF
DNA: TGTGCCAGCTCACCGTACAGGAGCTCCTATAATTCACCCCTCCACTTT
V: TRBV18
length: 16
J: TRBJ1-6
size: -
D: -

CDR3: CASRRAGTTDTQYF
DNA: TGTGCCAGCAGAAGAGCGGGTACCACAGATACGCAGTATTTT
V: TRBV6-5
length: 14
J: TRBJ2-3
size: -
D: -

CDR3: CASSPSQETQYF
DNA: TGTGCCAGCAGCCCCAGCCAAGAGACCCAGTACTTC
V: TRBV2
length: 12
J: TRBJ2-5
size: -
D: -

CDR3: CASSLGPSGLSTDTQYF
DNA: TGTGCCAGCAGCTTAGGGCCCAGCGGCCTGAGCACAGATACGCAGTATTTT
V: TRBV7-2
length: 17
J: TRBJ2-3
size: -
D: -

CDR3: CASSIDHAFREQYF
DNA: TGTGCCAGTAGTATAGACCACGCGTTCCGCGAGCAGTACTTC
V: TRBV19
length: 14
J: TRBJ2-7
size: once
D: -

CDR3: CASSLWDGAGEKLFF
DNA: TGTGCCAGCAGTTTATGGGACGGGGCGGGGGAAAAACTGTTTTTT
V: TRBV28
length: 15
J: TRBJ1-4
size: -
D: -